This TCR beta chain emerged from a study of T cell responses to AZD1222 COVID-19 vaccine. Points from the study as a whole: Repertoires were collected only later (after the peak T cell response had occurred). AZD1222 recipients seropositive at baseline numbered only five or six. Spike-specific TCR repertoires showed rising breadth and depth after two AZD1222 doses. Regions 160-218 and 743-854 held dominance among vaccine-associated CD4 TCRs, which spanned spike.

The CDR3 loop spans 16 amino acids. V lost 2 bases, J lost 7 bases, and 17 bases lay in between. Germline CDR1 SGHTA, CDR2 FQGNSA. This table comes from immunoSEQ multiplex PCR, and its TCRdb copy is limited to in-frame clones, with some not included. Altogether 150,000 or so clones are present, 88% being singletons, with the ten largest covering around 2.9%. On this clone itself: Its antigen is undetermined.

This receptor was identified in an adult in good health. The material sequenced was peripheral blood, taken on day 0 of AZD1222 vaccination. This chain connects TRBV7-2 to TRBJ1-4, with a weak D call TRBD1 (5 bases). The CDR3 region is CASSLSRQGLGEKLFF. In DNA form, the CDR3 reads TGTGCCAGCAGCTTAAGTCGGCAGGGCCTTGGTGAAAAACTGTTTTTT.